The T cell receptor (beta chain) under discussion was sequenced for a study of T cell responses to AZD1222 COVID-19 vaccine. Study-wide points: Epitopes outside B.1.351 and B.1.1.7 mutated regions reportedly drew nearly half of spike TCRs. There were repertoire samples only from the period after the peak T cell response.

Sequencing used immunoSEQ multiplex PCR; TCRdb keeps in-frame clones, though not all of them. Of about 130,000 clones in the sample, more than 90% are singletons; the top ten hold about 1.5%. Details on this clone: The antigen remains undetermined.

Germline lookup yields CDR1 SGDLS and CDR2 YYNGEE. Unmatched junction bases numbered 14, after V lost 3 bases and J lost 8 bases. This CDR3 region has 16 residues. The chain joins TRBV9 to TRBJ2-1, with 7 bases fitting TRBD1. The clonotype comes from an adult in good health. Sequencing was performed on peripheral blood, taken on day 0 of AZD1222 vaccination. CDR3 region: CASSALITGQSDEQFF. The CDR3 bases are TGTGCCAGCAGCGCTCTAATCACGGGACAGTCGGATGAGCAGTTCTTC.